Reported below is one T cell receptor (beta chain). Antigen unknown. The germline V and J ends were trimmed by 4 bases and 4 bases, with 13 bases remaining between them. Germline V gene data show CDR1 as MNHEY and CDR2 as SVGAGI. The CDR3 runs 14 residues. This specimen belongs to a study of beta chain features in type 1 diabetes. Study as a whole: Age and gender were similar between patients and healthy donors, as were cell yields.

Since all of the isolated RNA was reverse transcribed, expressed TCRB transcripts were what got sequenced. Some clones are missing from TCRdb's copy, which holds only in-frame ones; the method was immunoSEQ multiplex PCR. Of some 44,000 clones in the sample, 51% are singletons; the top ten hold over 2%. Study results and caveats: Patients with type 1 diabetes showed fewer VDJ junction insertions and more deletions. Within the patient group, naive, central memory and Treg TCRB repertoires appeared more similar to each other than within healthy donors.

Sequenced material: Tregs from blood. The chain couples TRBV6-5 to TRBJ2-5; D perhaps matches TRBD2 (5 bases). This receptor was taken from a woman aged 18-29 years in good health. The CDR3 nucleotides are TGTGCCAGCAGTTCAGGCCTAGCAAGAGAGACCCAGTACTTC. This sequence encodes CASSSGLARETQYF.